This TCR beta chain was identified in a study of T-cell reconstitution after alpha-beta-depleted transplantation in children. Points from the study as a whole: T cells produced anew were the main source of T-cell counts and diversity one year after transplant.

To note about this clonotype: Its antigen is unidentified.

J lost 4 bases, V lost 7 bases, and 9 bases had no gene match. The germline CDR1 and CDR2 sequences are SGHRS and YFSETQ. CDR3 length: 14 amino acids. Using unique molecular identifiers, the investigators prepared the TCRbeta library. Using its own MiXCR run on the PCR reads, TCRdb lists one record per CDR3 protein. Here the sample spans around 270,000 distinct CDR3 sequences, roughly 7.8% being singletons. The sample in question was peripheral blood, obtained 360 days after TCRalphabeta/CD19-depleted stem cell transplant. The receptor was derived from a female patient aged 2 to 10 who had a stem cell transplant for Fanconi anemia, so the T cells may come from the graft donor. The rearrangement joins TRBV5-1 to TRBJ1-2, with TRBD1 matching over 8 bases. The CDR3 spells CASDYDRGVYGYTF. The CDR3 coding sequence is TGCGCCAGCGACTATGACAGGGGCGTCTATGGCTACACCTTC. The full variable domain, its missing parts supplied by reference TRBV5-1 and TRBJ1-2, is KAGVTQTPRYLIKTRGQQVTLSCSPISGHRSVSWYQQTPGQGLQFLFEYFSETQRNKGNFPGRFSGRQFSNSRSEMNVSTLELGDSALYLCASDYDRGVYGYTFGSGTRLTVV.